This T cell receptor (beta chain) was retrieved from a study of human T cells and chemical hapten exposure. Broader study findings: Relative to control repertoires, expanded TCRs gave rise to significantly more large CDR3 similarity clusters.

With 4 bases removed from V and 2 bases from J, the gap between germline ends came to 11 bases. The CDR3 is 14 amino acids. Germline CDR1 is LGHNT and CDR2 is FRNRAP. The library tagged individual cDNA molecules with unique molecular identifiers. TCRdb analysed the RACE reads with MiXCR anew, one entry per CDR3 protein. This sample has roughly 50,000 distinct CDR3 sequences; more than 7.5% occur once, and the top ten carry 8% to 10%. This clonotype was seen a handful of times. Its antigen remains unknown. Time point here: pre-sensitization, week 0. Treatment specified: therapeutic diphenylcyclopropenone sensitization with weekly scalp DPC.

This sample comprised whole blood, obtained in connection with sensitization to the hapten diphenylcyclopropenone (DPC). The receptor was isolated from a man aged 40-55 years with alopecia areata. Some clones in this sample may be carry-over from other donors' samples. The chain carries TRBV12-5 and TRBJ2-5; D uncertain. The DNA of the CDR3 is TGTGCTAGTGGTTCCCTGACCGTTCAAGAGACCCAGTACTTC. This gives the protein CASGSLTVQETQYF.